The clone carrying this TCR beta chain was seen many times. Its target is not known. The data originate from a study of T cell repertoires in cytomegalovirus infection. Whole-study context: Public TCR beta signatures were indicative of both CMV infection and a matching HLA type. Study-level results: Individuals carrying CMV plus the relevant HLA were identified by cumulative frequency of public TCR beta families. The ex vivo response was dominated by HLA-C-restricted CMV-specific TCR beta clonotypes.

TCRdb independently ran MiXCR on the reads; one entry per CDR3 protein. The table includes around 180,000 distinct CDR3 sequences, roughly 27% detected once. This receptor was obtained from a human donor in good health (CMV status not recorded). Some clones in this sample may be carry-over from other donors' samples. The specimen was PBMCs.

This CDR3 reads CASSSRTRGLGNSPLHF. DNA for the CDR3: TGTGCCAGCAGCTCTAGGACCAGGGGGCTGGGTAATTCACCCCTCCACTTT. This rearrangement joins TRBV7-6 to TRBJ1-6; 8 bases are shared with TRBD1. The CDR3 totals 17 residues. J was trimmed by 6 bases and V by 4 bases; bases with no gene match: 11. Germline V gene sequence: CDR1 SGHVS, CDR2 FNYEAQ.